The text below deals with one T cell receptor beta chain. Antigen: not known. This entry is derived from a study of T cell responses to AZD1222 COVID-19 vaccine. General observations from the study: At study baseline, merely five or six AZD1222 recipients were seropositive. Spike-specific TCR breadth and depth grew following two AZD1222 doses. Among spike-specific TCRs, nearly half reportedly target unmutated variant regions. Among the donors, most were white British and more were female, and clonal diversity was possibly underestimated.

Profiling relied on immunoSEQ multiplex PCR, and the TCRdb table lists in-frame clones only, not all of them. There are roughly 180,000 clones in the sample; about 90% occur only once, and 2.6% lies in the top ten. The specimen comprised peripheral blood, sampled on day 0 of AZD1222 vaccination. The clonotype originates from an adult in good health.

The CDR3 here is CASSLASYNEQFF. The CDR3 DNA reads as TGTGCCAGCAGCTTGGCCAGTTACAATGAGCAGTTCTTC. This chain uses TRBV5-6 with TRBJ2-1; D not certain. The V and J ends lost 0 bases and 4 bases respectively, with 5 bases between them. Germline loops: CDR1 SGHDT, CDR2 YYEEEE. The CDR3 consists of 13 residues.